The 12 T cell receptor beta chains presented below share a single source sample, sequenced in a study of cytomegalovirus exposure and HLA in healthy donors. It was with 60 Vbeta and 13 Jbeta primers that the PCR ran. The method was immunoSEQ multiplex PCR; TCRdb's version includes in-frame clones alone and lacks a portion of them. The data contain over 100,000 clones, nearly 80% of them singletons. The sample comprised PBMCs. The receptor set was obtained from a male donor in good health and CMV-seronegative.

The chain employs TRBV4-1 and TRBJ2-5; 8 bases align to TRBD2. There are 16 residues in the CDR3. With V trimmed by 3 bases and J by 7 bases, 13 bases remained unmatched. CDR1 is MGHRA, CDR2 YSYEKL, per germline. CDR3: CASSQGTRERGRTQYF. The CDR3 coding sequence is TGCGCCAGCAGCCAGGGGACTAGAGAGAGGGGACGGACCCAGTACTTC.

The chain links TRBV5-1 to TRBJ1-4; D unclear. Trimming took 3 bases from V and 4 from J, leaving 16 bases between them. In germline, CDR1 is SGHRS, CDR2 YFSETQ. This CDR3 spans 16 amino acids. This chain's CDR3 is CASSSLGRAYNEKLFF. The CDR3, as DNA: TGCGCCAGCAGCTCCCTTGGGCGGGCATATAATGAAAAACTGTTTTTT.

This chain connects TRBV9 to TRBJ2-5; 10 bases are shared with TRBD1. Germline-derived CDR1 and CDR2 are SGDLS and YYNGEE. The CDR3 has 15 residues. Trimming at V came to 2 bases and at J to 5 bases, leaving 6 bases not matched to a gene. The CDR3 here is CASSVTGGKAETQYF. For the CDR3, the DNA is TGTGCCAGCAGCGTGACAGGGGGCAAGGCGGAGACCCAGTACTTC.

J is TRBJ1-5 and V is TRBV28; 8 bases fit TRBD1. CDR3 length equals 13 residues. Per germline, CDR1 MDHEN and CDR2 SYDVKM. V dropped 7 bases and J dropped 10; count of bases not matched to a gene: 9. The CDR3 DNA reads TGTGCCAGCACTCACAGGGGGGTTGAACCCCAGCATTTT. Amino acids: CASTHRGVEPQHF. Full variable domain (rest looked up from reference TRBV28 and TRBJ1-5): DVKVTQSSRYLVKRTGEKVFLECVQDMDHENMFWYRQDPGLGLRLIYFSYDVKMKEKGDIPEGYSVSREKKERFSLILESASTNQTSMYLCASTHRGVEPQHFGDGTRLSIL.

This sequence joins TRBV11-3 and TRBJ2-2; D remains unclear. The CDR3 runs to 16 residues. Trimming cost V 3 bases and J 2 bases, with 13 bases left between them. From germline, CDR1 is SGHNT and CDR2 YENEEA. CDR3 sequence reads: CASSFIPLRNTGELFF. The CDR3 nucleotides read TGTGCCAGCAGCTTCATCCCCCTAAGAAACACCGGGGAGCTGTTTTTT.

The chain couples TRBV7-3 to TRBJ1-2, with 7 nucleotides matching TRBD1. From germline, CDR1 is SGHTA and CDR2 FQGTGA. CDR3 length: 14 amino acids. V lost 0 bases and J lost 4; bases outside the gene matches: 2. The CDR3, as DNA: TGTGCCAGCAGCTTAACAGGGGGCGGCTATGGCTACACCTTC. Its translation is CASSLTGGGYGYTF.

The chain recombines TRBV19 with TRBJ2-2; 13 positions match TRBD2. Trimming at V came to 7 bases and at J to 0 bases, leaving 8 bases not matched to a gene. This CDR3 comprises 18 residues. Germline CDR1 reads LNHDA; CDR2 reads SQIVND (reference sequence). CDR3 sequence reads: CASTPGLAGPANTGELFF. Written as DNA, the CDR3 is TGTGCCAGTACCCCGGGACTAGCGGGACCCGCGAACACCGGGGAGCTGTTTTTT.

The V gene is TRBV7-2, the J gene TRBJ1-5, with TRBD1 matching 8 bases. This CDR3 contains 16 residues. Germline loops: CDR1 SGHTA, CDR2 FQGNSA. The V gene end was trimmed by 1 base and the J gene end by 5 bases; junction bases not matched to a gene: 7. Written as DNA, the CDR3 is TGTGCCAGCAGCTTAGGAGGCCAGGGGGCCTATCAGCCCCAGCATTTT. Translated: CASSLGGQGAYQPQHF.

Here the CDR3 reads CASSLEDRKEPYF. The CDR3 region has the DNA TGTGCCAGCAGCTTAGAGGATCGGAAGGAGCCGTATTTT. This sequence joins TRBV11-2 and TRBJ2-3, with unresolved D. V gave up 0 bases and J gave up 14 bases, with 15 bases separating them. Germline V CDR1 and CDR2: SGHAT, FQNNGV. This CDR3 is 13 amino acids long.

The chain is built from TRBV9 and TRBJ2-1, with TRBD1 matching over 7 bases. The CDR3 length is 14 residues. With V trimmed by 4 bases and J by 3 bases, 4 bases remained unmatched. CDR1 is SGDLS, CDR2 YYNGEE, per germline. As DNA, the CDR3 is TGTGCCAGCAGCTTTGGGGACAGCTACAATGAGCAGTTCTTC. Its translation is CASSFGDSYNEQFF.

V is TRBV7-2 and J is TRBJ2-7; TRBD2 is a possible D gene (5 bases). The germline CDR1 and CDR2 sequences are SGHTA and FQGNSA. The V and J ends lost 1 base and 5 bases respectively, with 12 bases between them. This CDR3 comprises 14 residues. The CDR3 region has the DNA TGTGCCAGCAGCTTAGGAGGGCCCCCGGACGAGCAGTACTTC. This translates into CASSLGGPPDEQYF.

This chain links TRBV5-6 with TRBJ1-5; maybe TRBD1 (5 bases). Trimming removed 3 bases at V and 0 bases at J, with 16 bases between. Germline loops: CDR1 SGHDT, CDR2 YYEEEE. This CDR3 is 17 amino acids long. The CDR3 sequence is CASSSPLDRASNQPQHF. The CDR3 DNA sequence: TGTGCCAGCAGCTCTCCTCTCGACAGAGCTAGCAATCAGCCCCAGCATTTT.